Listed below are T cell receptor beta chains from one sample, sequenced in a study of blood T cell repertoires in COVID-19. The table came from immunoSEQ multiplex PCR; TCRdb's copy has only in-frame clones and leaves some out. Here the sample spans roughly 260,000 clones, roughly 87% being singletons. The sequencing sample was made of PBMCs or T cells enriched from blood (not recorded which). The receptors shown here come from a woman in her 30s with acute COVID-19. Each CDR3 is given with its conserved first and last residue.

TRBJ2-5	TRBV6-2/TRBV6-3	CASSYPPRGRQETQYF
TRBJ1-2	TRBV3-1/TRBV3-2	CASSQELSGYGYTF
TRBJ2-7	TRBV29-1	CSITGQSYEQYF
TRBJ1-5	TRBV27	CASSFEGAINQPQHF
TRBJ1-4	TRBV28	CASSLGQVTEKLFF
TRBJ2-3	TRBV7-2	CASSLGTGRGTDTQYF
TRBJ1-1	TRBV27	CASSQDRGKGMNTEAFF
TRBJ1-2	TRBV6-5	CASSERDGYTF
TRBJ1-4	TRBV5-8	CASSLGGRPPAGGEKLFF
TRBJ2-5	TRBV19	CASSMGDRGSGETQYF
TRBJ2-7	TRBV15	CATSRDPAYEQYF
TRBJ2-7	TRBV5-1	CASTLTPSSYEQYF
TRBJ2-3	TRBV29-1	CSTDSAWEGGLDTQYF
TRBJ1-2	TRBV5-1	CASSMGRGGYGYTF
TRBJ1-4	TRBV6-1	CASSGQGPTTNEKLFF
TRBJ2-1	TRBV6-5	CASSYRSQGTEQFF
TRBJ1-2	TRBV28	CASSSGLVEGHGYTF
TRBJ2-5	TRBV12-3/TRBV12-4	CASSWTSWETQYF
TRBJ2-1	TRBV28	CASRQGAYNEQFF
TRBJ1-2	TRBV6-6	CASSNPQGHYGYTF
TRBJ1-1	TRBV19	CASAHQGLTEAFF
TRBJ1-1	TRBV2	CASSEWVRGQGVSATEAFF
TRBJ1-1	TRBV28	CASSLPGQLNTEAFF
TRBJ2-5	TRBV7-2	CASSFGQGPWGETQYF
TRBJ1-4	TRBV18	CASSPRYRESTNEKLFF
TRBJ2-5	TRBV27	CASSLTIGGGKNF
TRBJ1-1	TRBV29-1	CSASGQMNTEAFF
TRBJ2-1	TRBV19	CASSMSRGASGNEQFF
TRBJ1-6	TRBV28	CASSLWAGSQGSPLHF
TRBJ1-1	TRBV7-9	CASSLAARNTEAFF
TRBJ1-2	TRBV28	CASSSQGVNYGYTF
TRBJ2-5	TRBV5-4	CASSLKGALETQYF
TRBJ2-3	TRBV5-6	CASSGGTSGASTDTQYF
TRBJ1-3	TRBV28	CASSTDRAGNTIYF
TRBJ2-2	TRBV5-6	CASSLKYTGELFF
TRBJ2-7	TRBV27	CASSPVSPYEQYF
TRBJ2-2	TRBV10-2	CASIRTSLNTGELFF
TRBJ1-6	TRBV28	CASSLCMDCSYNSPLHF
TRBJ1-1	TRBV2	CASSLQGPNTEAFF
TRBJ1-2	TRBV28	CASRVQGVDVNGYTF
TRBJ2-7	TRBV6-5	CASRATSSNEQYF
TRBJ2-7	TRBV3-1/TRBV3-2	CASSLGQPFSEQYF
TRBJ1-5	TRBV19	CASRGQDQPQHF
TRBJ1-6	TRBV3-1/TRBV3-2	CASSRGTGASPLHF
TRBJ2-7	TRBV29-1	CSVVTGNSYEQYF
TRBJ2-5	TRBV28	CASSYGLADQETQYF
TRBJ2-1	TRBV7-3	CASSPTGGGNEQFF
TRBJ1-2	TRBV6-5	CASSRGGGQGYGYTF
TRBJ1-2	TRBV20-1	CSASSGIYGYTF
TRBJ1-5	TRBV18	CASSPLQTFDPQHF
TRBJ2-1	TRBV27	CASSLPPSGRGEQFF
TRBJ2-1	TRBV5-5	CASSPGLPKPYNEQFF